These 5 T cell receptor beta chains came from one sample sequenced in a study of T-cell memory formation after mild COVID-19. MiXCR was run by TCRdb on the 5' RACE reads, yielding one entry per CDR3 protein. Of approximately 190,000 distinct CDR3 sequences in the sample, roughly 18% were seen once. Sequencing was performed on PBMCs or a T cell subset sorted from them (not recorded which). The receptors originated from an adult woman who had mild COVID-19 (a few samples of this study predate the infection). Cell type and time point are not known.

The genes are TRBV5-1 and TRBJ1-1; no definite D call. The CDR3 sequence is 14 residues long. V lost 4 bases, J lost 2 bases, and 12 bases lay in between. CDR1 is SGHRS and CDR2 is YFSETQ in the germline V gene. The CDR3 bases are TGCGCCAGCAGCCTGTATGGGAGTAACACTGAAGCTTTCTTT. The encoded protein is CASSLYGSNTEAFF.

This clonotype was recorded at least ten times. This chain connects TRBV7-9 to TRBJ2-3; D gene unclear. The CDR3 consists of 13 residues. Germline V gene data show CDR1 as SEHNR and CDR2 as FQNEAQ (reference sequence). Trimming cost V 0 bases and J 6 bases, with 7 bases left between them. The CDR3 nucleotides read TGTGCCAGCAGCTTAGCCCTCGGGGATACGCAGTATTTT. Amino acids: CASSLALGDTQYF.

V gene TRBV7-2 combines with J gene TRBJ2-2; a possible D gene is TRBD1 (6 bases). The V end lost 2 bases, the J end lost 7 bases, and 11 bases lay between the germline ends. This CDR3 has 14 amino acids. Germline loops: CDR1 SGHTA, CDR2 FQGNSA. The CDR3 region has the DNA TGTGCCAGCAGCTTACAGGGGTCGGGCGGGGAGCTGTTTTTT. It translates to CASSLQGSGGELFF.

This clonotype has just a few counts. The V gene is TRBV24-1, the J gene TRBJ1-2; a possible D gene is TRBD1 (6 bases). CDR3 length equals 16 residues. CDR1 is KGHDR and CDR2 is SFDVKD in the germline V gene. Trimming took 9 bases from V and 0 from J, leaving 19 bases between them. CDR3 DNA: TGTGCCACCTCTGGGGGCGGTGTACGGTCTAACTATGGCTACACCTTC. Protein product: CATSGGGVRSNYGYTF.

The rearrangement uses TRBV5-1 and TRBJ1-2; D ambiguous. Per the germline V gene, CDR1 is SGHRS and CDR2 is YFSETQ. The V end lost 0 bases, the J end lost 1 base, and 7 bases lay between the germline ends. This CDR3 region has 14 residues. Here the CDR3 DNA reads TGCGCCAGCAGCTTGGTTGGGATTAACTATGGCTACACCTTC. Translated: CASSLVGINYGYTF.